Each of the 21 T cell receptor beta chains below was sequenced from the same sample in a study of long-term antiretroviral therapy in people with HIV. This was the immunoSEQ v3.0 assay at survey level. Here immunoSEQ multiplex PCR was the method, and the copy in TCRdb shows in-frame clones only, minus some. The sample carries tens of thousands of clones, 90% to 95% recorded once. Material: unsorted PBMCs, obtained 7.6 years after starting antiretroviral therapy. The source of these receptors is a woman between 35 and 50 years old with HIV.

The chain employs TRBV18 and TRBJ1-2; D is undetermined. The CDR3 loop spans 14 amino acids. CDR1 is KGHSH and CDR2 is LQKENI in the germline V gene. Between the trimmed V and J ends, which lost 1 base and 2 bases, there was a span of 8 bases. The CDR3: CASSPQGGNYGYTF. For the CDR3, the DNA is TGTGCCAGCTCACCACAGGGAGGGAACTATGGCTACACCTTC.

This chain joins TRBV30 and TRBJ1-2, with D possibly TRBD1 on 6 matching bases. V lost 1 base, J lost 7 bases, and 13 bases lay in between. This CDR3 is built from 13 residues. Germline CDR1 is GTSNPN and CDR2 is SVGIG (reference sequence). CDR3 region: CAWSGQGPSGYTF. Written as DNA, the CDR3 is TGTGCCTGGAGTGGGCAGGGGCCCAGTGGCTACACCTTC.

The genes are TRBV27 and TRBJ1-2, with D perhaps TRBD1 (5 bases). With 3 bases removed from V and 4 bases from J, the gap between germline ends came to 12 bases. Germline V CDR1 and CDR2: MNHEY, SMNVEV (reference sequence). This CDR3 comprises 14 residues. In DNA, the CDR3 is TGTGCCAGCAGTTTGTCCAGGGTCAGCTATGGCTACACCTTC. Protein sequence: CASSLSRVSYGYTF.

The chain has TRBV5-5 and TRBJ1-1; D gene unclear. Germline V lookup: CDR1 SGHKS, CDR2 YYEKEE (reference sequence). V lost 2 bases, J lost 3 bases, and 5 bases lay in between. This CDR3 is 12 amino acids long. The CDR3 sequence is CASSFRDTEAFF. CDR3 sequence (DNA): TGTGCCAGCAGCTTTCGGGACACTGAAGCTTTCTTT.

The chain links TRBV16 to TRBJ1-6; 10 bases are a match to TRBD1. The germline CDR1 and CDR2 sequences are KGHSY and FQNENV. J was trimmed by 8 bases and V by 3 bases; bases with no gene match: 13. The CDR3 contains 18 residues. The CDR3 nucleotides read TGTGCCAGCAGCCACGAGACAGGGGGCCTCCAATTGTATTCACCCCTCCACTTT. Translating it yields CASSHETGGLQLYSPLHF.

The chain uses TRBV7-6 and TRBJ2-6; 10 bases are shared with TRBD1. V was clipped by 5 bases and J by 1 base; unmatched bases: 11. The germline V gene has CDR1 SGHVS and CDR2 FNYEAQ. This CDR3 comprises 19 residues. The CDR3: CASSLGGTGVGSGANVLTF. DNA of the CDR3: TGTGCCAGCAGCCTTGGGGGGACAGGGGTCGGATCTGGGGCCAACGTCCTGACTTTC.

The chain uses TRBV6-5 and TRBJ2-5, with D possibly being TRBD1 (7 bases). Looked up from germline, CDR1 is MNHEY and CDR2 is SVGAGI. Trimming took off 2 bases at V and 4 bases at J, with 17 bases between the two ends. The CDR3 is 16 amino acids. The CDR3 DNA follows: TGTGCCAGCAGTTACGCGGGACAGAGAGGACGAGAGACCCAGTACTTC. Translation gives CASSYAGQRGRETQYF.

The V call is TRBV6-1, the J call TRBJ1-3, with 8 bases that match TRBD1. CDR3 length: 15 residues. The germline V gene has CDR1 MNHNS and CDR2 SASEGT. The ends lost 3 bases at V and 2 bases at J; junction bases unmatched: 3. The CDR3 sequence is CASSELRGPGNTIYF. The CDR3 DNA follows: TGTGCCAGCAGTGAGCTCAGGGGGCCTGGAAACACCATATATTTT.

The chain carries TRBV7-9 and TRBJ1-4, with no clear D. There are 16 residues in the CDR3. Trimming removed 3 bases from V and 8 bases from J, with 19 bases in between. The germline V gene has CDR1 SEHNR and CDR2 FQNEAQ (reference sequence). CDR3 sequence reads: CASSLVGRIYDEKLFF. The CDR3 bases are TGTGCCAGCAGCTTGGTAGGGAGAATCTATGACGAAAAACTGTTTTTT.

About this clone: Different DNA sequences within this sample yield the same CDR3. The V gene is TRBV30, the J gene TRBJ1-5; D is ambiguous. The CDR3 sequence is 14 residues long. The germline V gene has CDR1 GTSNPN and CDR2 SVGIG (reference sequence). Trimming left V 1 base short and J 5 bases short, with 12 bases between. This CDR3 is CAWSGGAIDQPQHF. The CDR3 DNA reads TGTGCCTGGAGTGGGGGAGCCATTGATCAGCCCCAGCATTTT.

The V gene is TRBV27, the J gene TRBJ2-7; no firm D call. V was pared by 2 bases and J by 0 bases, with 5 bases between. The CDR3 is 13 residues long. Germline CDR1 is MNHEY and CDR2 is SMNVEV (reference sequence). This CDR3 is CASSLRVSYEQYF. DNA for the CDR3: TGTGCCAGCAGTTTAAGGGTCTCCTACGAGCAGTACTTC.

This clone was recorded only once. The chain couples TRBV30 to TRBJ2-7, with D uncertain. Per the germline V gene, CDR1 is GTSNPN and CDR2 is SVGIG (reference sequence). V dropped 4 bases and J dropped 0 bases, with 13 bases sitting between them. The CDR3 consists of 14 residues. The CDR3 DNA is TGTGCCTGGAATCCGGGCAGGAGCTCCTACGAGCAGTACTTC. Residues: CAWNPGRSSYEQYF.

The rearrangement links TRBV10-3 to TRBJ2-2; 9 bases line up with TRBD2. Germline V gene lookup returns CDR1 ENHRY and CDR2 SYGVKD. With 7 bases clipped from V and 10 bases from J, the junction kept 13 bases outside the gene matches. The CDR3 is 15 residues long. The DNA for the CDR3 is TGTGCCATCATGGGGATCGAGCGGGGGGTCCCGGAGCTGTTTTTT. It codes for CAIMGIERGVPELFF.

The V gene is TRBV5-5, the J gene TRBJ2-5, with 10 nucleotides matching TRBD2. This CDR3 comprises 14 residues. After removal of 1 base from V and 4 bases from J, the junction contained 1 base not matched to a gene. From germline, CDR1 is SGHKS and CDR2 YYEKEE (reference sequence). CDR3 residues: CASSLTSGVETQYF. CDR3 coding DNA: TGTGCCAGCAGCTTGACTAGCGGGGTAGAGACCCAGTACTTC.

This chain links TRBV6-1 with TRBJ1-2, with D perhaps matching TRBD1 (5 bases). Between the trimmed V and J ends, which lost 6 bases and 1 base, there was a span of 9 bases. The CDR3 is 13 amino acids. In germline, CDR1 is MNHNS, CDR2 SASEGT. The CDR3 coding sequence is TGTGCCAGCAGGAGGGACGGTAACTATGGCTACACCTTC. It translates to CASRRDGNYGYTF.

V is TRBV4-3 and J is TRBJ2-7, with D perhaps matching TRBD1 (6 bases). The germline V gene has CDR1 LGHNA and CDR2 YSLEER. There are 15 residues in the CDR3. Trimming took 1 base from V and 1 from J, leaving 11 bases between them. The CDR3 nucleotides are TGCGCCAGCAGCCAAGTTCCGACAGGATCCTACGAGCAGTACTTC. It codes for CASSQVPTGSYEQYF.

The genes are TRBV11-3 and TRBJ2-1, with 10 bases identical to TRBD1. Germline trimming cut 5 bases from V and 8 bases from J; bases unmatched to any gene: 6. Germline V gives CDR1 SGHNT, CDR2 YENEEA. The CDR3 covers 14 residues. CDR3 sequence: CASSPGTGDHEQFF. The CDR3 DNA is TGTGCCAGCAGCCCAGGGACAGGGGACCATGAGCAGTTCTTC. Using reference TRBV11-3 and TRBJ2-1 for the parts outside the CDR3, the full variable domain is EAGVVQSPRYKIIEKKQPVAFWCNPISGHNTLYWYLQNLGQGPELLIRYENEEAVDDSQLPKDRFSAERLKGVDSTLKIQPAELGDSAVYLCASSPGTGDHEQFFGPGTRLTVL.

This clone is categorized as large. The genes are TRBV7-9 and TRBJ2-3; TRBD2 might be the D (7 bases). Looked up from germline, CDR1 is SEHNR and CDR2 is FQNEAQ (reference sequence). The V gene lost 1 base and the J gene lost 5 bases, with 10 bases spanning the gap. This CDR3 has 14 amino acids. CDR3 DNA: TGTGCCAGCAGCTTAGTGGGGGGGCAAGATACGCAGTATTTT. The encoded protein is CASSLVGGQDTQYF.

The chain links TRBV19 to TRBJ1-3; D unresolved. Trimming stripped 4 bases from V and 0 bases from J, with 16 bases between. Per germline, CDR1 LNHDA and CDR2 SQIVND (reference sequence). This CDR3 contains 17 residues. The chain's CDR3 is CASSTLRGTRSGNTIYF. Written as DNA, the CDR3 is TGTGCCAGTAGTACCCTACGGGGAACCCGCTCTGGAAACACCATATATTTT.

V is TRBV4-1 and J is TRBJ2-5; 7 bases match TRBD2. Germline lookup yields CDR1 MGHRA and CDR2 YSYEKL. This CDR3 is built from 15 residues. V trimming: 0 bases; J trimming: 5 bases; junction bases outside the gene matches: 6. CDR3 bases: TGCGCCAGCAGCCAAGAGGGACTACTCGATGAGACCCAGTACTTC. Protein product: CASSQEGLLDETQYF.

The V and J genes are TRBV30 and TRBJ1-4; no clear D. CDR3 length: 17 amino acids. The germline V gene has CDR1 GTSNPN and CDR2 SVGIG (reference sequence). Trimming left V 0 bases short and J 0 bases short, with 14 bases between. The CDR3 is CAWSVQEGLPTNEKLFF. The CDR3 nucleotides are TGTGCCTGGAGTGTACAAGAGGGTCTCCCAACTAATGAAAAACTGTTTTTT.